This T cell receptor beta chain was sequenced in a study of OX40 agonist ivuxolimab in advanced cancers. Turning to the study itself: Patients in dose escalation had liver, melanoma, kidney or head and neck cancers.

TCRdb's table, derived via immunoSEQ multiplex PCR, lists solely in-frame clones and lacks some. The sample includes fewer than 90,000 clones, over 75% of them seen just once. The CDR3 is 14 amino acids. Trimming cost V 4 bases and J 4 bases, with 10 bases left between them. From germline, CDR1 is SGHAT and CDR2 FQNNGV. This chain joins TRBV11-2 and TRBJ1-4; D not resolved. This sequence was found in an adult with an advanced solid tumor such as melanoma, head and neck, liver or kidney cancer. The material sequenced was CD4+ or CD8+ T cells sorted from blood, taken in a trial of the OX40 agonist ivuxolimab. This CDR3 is CASSSLGFNEKLFF. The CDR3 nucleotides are TGTGCCAGCAGCTCCTTAGGATTTAATGAAAAACTGTTTTTT.